The 21 T cell receptor beta chains reported below all come from one sample, sequenced in a study of OX40 agonist ivuxolimab in advanced cancers. The library relied on the immunoSEQ multiplex PCR assay. The source is immuneACCESS, and TCRdb retained only in-frame sequences with V and J called. Part of the clones is not carried over; for the studies checked, unresolved V genes explain less than half of this, and the remainder is unexplained. Within this sample are around 150,000 clones, with 90% of them counted one time only. The ten largest clones capture 0.95% to 1.4% of the sample. The sample consisted of CD4+ or CD8+ T cells sorted from blood, taken in a trial of the OX40 agonist ivuxolimab. The origin of the receptors is an adult with an advanced solid tumor such as melanoma, head and neck, liver or kidney cancer.

The V and J genes are TRBV5-1 and TRBJ1-6, with 9 bases aligning to TRBD1. The trim removed 4 bases at V and 7 bases at J, leaving 3 bases unmatched. The CDR3 is 14 amino acids. Germline V lookup: CDR1 SGHRS, CDR2 YFSETQ. DNA of the CDR3: TGCGCCAGCAGCCTGGGACAGGGAAATTCACCCCTCCACTTT. Protein: CASSLGQGNSPLHF.

V gene TRBV27 combines with J gene TRBJ2-2; D tentatively fits TRBD1 or TRBD2 (6 bases each). From germline, CDR1 is MNHEY and CDR2 SMNVEV (reference sequence). V lost 3 bases to trimming and J lost 3 bases, with 17 bases between them. This CDR3 has 17 amino acids. The CDR3: CASSLVGRGAYTGELFF. CDR3 DNA: TGTGCCAGCAGTTTGGTGGGAAGGGGGGCCTACACCGGGGAGCTGTTTTTT.

This rearrangement joins TRBV27 to TRBJ2-1, with D possibly being TRBD1 or TRBD2 (5 bases each). CDR3 size: 16 residues. V dropped 6 bases and J dropped 1 base, with 16 bases sitting between them. Germline V gene sequence: CDR1 MNHEY, CDR2 SMNVEV (reference sequence). CDR3 protein: CASSQKGRSSYNEQFF. The CDR3 bases are TGTGCCAGCAGCCAGAAGGGACGGTCGTCCTACAATGAGCAGTTCTTC.

The gene calls are TRBV30 and TRBJ1-1, with 7 bases that match TRBD1. CDR1 is GTSNPN and CDR2 is SVGIG in the germline V gene (reference sequence). The junction had 5 bases not matched to a gene; V was cut back by 4 bases and J by 0 bases. CDR3 size: 14 residues. CDR3 loop: CAWNDQGVNTEAFF. The CDR3, as DNA: TGTGCCTGGAACGATCAGGGGGTGAACACTGAAGCTTTCTTT.

V is TRBV19 and J is TRBJ1-2; D is undetermined. V was pared by 5 bases and J by 7 bases, with 14 bases between. Germline lookup yields CDR1 LNHDA and CDR2 SQIVND (reference sequence). This CDR3 is 13 amino acids long. The CDR3 DNA reads as TGTGCCAGTAGTCCCACTCGCCACCTTGGCTACACCTTC. This translates into CASSPTRHLGYTF.

This sequence joins TRBV7-3 and TRBJ1-2; the match to TRBD1 covers 10 bases. V was clipped by 4 bases and J by 5 bases; unmatched bases: 4. This CDR3 is 14 amino acids long. Germline CDR1 reads SGHTA; CDR2 reads FQGTGA. DNA of the CDR3: TGTGCCAGCAGCTCCGGGACAGGGGAATATGGCTACACCTTC. Amino acids: CASSSGTGEYGYTF.

This chain connects TRBV9 to TRBJ2-3; D could derive from TRBD1 or TRBD2 (6 bases each). The germline gives CDR1 SGDLS, CDR2 YYNGEE. The CDR3 runs 15 residues. Trimming cost V 3 bases and J 7 bases, with 18 bases left between them. The CDR3 here is CASSGQTGGGNTQYF. The DNA of the CDR3 is TGTGCCAGCAGCGGACAGACTGGAGGGGGGAATACGCAGTATTTT.

V usage is TRBV28 and J usage is TRBJ2-6; D ambiguous. With 11 bases removed from V and 1 base from J, the gap between germline ends came to 9 bases. The CDR3 is 13 residues long. Germline values: CDR1 MDHEN, CDR2 SYDVKM. CDR3 loop: CAATQSGANVLTF. CDR3 in DNA: TGTGCCGCAACCCAATCTGGGGCCAACGTCCTGACTTTC. The whole variable domain, remainder taken from reference TRBV28 and TRBJ2-6, is DVKVTQSSRYLVKRTGEKVFLECVQDMDHENMFWYRQDPGLGLRLIYFSYDVKMKEKGDIPEGYSVSREKKERFSLILESASTNQTSMYLCAATQSGANVLTFGAGSRLTVL.

This clone was seen a single time. The chain is built from TRBV28 and TRBJ1-5; possible D gene TRBD1, 5 bases. Germline lookup yields CDR1 MDHEN and CDR2 SYDVKM. Trimming removed 5 bases from V and 3 bases from J, with 14 bases in between. The CDR3 runs 15 residues. CDR3: CASSPQLGVNQPQHF. As DNA, the CDR3 is TGTGCCAGCAGTCCCCAGCTAGGGGTCAATCAGCCCCAGCATTTT.

Written as DNA, the CDR3 is TGTGCCAGCAGTGACTTCGAGACAGGCCCTATAGCGGGAGTCGCGGAGACCCAGTACTTC. Amino acids: CASSDFETGPIAGVAETQYF. V and J are TRBV6-4 and TRBJ2-5; 9 nucleotides line up with TRBD2. Trimming at V came to 1 base and at J to 5 bases, leaving 20 bases not matched to a gene. There are 20 residues in the CDR3. CDR1 MRHNA and CDR2 SNTAGT come from the germline V gene.

V gene TRBV4-2 combines with J gene TRBJ2-7; tentatively, D is TRBD1 or TRBD2 (5 bases each). Germline CDR1 reads LGHNA; CDR2 reads YNFKEQ. This CDR3 is 16 amino acids long. With 1 base removed from V and 1 base from J, the gap between germline ends came to 14 bases. The CDR3 here is CASSQAGYSGSYEQYF. The DNA of the CDR3 is TGTGCCAGCAGCCAAGCAGGGTACAGCGGATCCTACGAGCAGTACTTC.

The rearrangement uses TRBV27 and TRBJ2-1; 13 bases map to TRBD2. CDR3 length: 15 residues. Germline CDR1 MNHEY, CDR2 SMNVEV (reference sequence). J was trimmed by 12 bases and V by 3 bases; bases with no gene match: 8. CDR3 residues: CASSFETSGRGRQFF. CDR3 DNA sequence: TGTGCCAGCAGTTTCGAAACTAGCGGGAGGGGGCGGCAGTTCTTC.

This clone was seen just once. The V gene is TRBV18, the J gene TRBJ2-3, with no clear D. CDR3 length: 14 amino acids. The V end lost 4 bases, the J end lost 0 bases, and 8 bases lay between the germline ends. Looked up from germline, CDR1 is KGHSH and CDR2 is LQKENI. The CDR3 protein is CASSLDRSTDTQYF. Written as DNA, the CDR3 is TGTGCCAGCTCACTCGACCGAAGCACAGATACGCAGTATTTT.

This chain uses TRBV6-5 with TRBJ1-3; D possibly corresponds to TRBD1 (5 bases). Trimming took off 2 bases at V and 2 bases at J, with 7 bases between the two ends. Germline values: CDR1 MNHEY, CDR2 SVGAGI. The CDR3 loop spans 14 amino acids. The DNA for the CDR3 is TGTGCCAGCAGTTACGGGACCCCTGGAAACACCATATATTTT. Translated: CASSYGTPGNTIYF.

The chain uses TRBV6-5 and TRBJ2-5; D ambiguous. Germline CDR1 reads MNHEY; CDR2 reads SVGAGI. Trimming removed 0 bases from V and 0 bases from J, with 2 bases in between. The CDR3 totals 13 residues. CDR3 bases: TGTGCCAGCAGTTACTCGTACCAAGAGACCCAGTACTTC. It codes for CASSYSYQETQYF.

The chain is built from TRBV27 and TRBJ2-5, with a weak D call TRBD2 (6 bases). Germline V gene lookup returns CDR1 MNHEY and CDR2 SMNVEV (reference sequence). This CDR3 contains 15 residues. Between the trimmed V and J ends, which lost 0 bases and 5 bases, there was a span of 13 bases. The CDR3 nucleotides are TGTGCCAGCAGTTTATCGGGGACTCCGGGGGAGACCCAGTACTTC. Its translation: CASSLSGTPGETQYF.

This clone turned up a few times. V usage is TRBV6-5 and J usage is TRBJ2-7; weak D call: TRBD1 (6 bases). CDR1 and CDR2 from the germline V gene are MNHEY and SVGAGI. The CDR3 runs 13 residues. V was cut by 2 bases and J by 6 bases, with 11 bases left in between. The CDR3 protein is CASSYGQRTEQYF. CDR3 nucleotides: TGTGCCAGCAGTTACGGACAGCGCACCGAGCAGTACTTC.

Note on this clone: A junction end diverges from the germline sequence, so it may reflect a read error. J is TRBJ2-7 and V is TRBV10-3, with 7 nucleotides matching TRBD1. Germline loops: CDR1 ENHRY, CDR2 SYGVKD. CDR3 length equals 16 residues. This chain's CDR3 is CAISKSTGTVPYEQYF. Written as DNA, the CDR3 is TGTGCCATCAGTAAGTCGACCGGGACAGTGCCCTACGAGCAGTACTTC.

The gene calls are TRBV27 and TRBJ2-7; 11 positions match TRBD2. The CDR3 totals 15 residues. V lost 5 bases, J lost 4 bases, and 7 bases stayed unmatched. Germline loops: CDR1 MNHEY, CDR2 SMNVEV (reference sequence). The CDR3 nucleotides are TGTGCCAGCAGTAACACCGGGACTAGCGGTTACGAGCAGTACTTC. Protein product: CASSNTGTSGYEQYF.

This chain uses TRBV9 with TRBJ2-7; 9 bases fit TRBD2. Germline V CDR1 and CDR2: SGDLS, YYNGEE. The CDR3 is made up of 15 amino acids. The junction had 4 bases not matched to a gene; V was cut back by 0 bases and J by 3 bases. The CDR3 sequence is CASSVGGSGSYEQYF. CDR3 bases: TGTGCCAGCAGCGTAGGGGGTAGCGGGAGCTACGAGCAGTACTTC.

The chain has TRBV18 and TRBJ1-5; the match to TRBD1 covers 8 bases. The V segment lost 1 base and the J segment 3 bases; nucleotides outside the gene matches: 14. The CDR3 sequence is 19 residues long. The germline V gene has CDR1 KGHSH and CDR2 LQKENI. CDR3 bases: TGTGCCAGCTCACCACTTGCAGGAAGGGGGACAGGCATCAATCAGCCCCAGCATTTT. It translates to CASSPLAGRGTGINQPQHF.